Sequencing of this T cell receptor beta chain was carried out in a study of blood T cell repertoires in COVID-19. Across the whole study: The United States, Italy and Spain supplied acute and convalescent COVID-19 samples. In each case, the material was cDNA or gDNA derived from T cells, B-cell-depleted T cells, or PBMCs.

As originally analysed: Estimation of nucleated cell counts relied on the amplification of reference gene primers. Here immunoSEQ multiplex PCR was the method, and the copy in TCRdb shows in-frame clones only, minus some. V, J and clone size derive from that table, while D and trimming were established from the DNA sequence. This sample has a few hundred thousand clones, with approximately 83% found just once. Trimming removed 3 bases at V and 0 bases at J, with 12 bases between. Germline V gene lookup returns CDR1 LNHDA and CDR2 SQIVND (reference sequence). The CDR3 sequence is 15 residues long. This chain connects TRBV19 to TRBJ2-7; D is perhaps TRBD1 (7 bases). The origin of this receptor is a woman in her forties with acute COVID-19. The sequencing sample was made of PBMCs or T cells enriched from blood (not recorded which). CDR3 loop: CASSMGQGGSYEQYF. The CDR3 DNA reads TGTGCCAGTAGTATGGGGCAGGGGGGCTCCTACGAGCAGTACTTC.